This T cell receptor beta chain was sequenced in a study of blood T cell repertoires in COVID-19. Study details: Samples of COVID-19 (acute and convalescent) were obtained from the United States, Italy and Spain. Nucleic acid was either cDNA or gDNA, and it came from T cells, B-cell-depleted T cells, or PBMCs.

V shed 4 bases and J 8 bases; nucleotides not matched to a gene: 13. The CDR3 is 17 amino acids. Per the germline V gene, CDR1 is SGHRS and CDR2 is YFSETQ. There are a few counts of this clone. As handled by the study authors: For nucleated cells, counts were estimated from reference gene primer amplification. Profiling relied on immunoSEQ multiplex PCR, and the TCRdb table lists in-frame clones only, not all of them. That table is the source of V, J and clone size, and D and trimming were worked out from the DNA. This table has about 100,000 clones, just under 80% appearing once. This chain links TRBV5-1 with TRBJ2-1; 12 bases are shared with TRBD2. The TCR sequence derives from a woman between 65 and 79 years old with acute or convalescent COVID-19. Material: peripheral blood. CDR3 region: CASSLLPPSGGDDEQFF. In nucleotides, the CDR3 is TGCGCCAGCAGCCTCCTCCCTCCTAGCGGGGGGGACGATGAGCAGTTCTTC.